What follows are 18 T cell receptor beta chains derived from one specimen sequenced in a study of cytomegalovirus exposure and HLA in healthy donors. Amplification used 60 Vbeta primers and 13 Jbeta primers. The data were produced by immunoSEQ multiplex PCR, yet TCRdb's version contains in-frame clones alone and is incomplete. The sample lists about 140,000 clones; over 60% were seen once. The source material was PBMCs. The receptors here all came from a man aged 35 to 55 in good health and CMV-seronegative.

The chain couples TRBV5-1 to TRBJ1-1, with D unclear. V was clipped by 2 bases and J by 6 bases, with 14 bases between them. The CDR3 length is 14 residues. In germline, CDR1 is SGHRS, CDR2 YFSETQ. The CDR3 bases are TGCGCCAGCAGCTTCAGCGGCGGAACGTCTGAAGCTTTCTTT. Protein product: CASSFSGGTSEAFF.

The V and J genes are TRBV28 and TRBJ2-7; possible D gene TRBD1, 5 bases. Germline V gene lookup returns CDR1 MDHEN and CDR2 SYDVKM. The CDR3 contains 14 residues. V was clipped by 3 bases and J by 5 bases, with 14 bases between them. The CDR3 nucleotides are TGTGCCAGCAGTTTCGTCCAGGGTACGGACGAGCAGTACTTC. Protein sequence: CASSFVQGTDEQYF.

J is TRBJ1-5 and V is TRBV19; D is possibly TRBD1 (5 bases). V was pared by 6 bases and J by 0 bases, with 12 bases between. The CDR3 covers 15 residues. Germline CDR1 reads LNHDA; CDR2 reads SQIVND (reference sequence). CDR3 nucleotide sequence: TGTGCCAGTAGCGACAGACCCTATAGCAATCAGCCCCAGCATTTT. Translation: CASSDRPYSNQPQHF.

V and J are TRBV18 and TRBJ1-2, with TRBD1 matching over 7 bases. This CDR3 contains 17 residues. The V gene's germline CDR1 is KGHSH and CDR2 LQKENI. V dropped 3 bases and J dropped 7; count of bases not matched to a gene: 17. The CDR3 region has the DNA TGTGCCAGCTCACCCGGACAGGCGATTTCTCTAACTATTGGCTACACCTTC. The encoded protein is CASSPGQAISLTIGYTF. The entire variable domain, with the rest obtained from reference TRBV18 and TRBJ1-2, is as follows: NAGVMQNPRHLVRRRGQEARLRCSPMKGHSHVYWYRQLPEEGLKFMVYLQKENIIDESGMPKERFSAEFPKEGPSILRIQQVVRGDSAAYFCASSPGQAISLTIGYTFGSGTRLTVV.

This clone was counted between two and nine times. The rearrangement links TRBV11-2 to TRBJ1-2; tentative D call: TRBD1 (6 bases). The ends were cut back, 5 bases at V and 5 bases at J, with 12 bases in the middle. Germline V CDR1 and CDR2: SGHAT, FQNNGV. The CDR3 runs to 13 residues. This chain's CDR3 is CASSTTGRYGYTF. The CDR3 DNA sequence: TGTGCCAGCAGCACAACAGGGAGATATGGCTACACCTTC. Variable domain in full (rest from reference TRBV11-2 and TRBJ1-2): EAGVAQSPRYKIIEKRQSVAFWCNPISGHATLYWYQQILGQGPKLLIQFQNNGVVDDSQLPKDRFSAERLKGVDSTLKIQPAKLEDSAVYLCASSTTGRYGYTFGSGTRLTVV.

The chain couples TRBV28 to TRBJ2-3, with a tentative D call TRBD1 (8 bases). Germline V gene sequence: CDR1 MDHEN, CDR2 SYDVKM. The CDR3 spans 15 residues. V shed 5 bases and J shed 5 bases, with 17 bases lying between them. The CDR3 bases are TGTGCCAGCAGTCCCGACAGGGGAGGGTTAGATACGCAGTATTTT. This codes for CASSPDRGGLDTQYF.

The chain links TRBV4-1 to TRBJ1-1, with a possible D match to TRBD1 (6 bases). CDR1 is MGHRA, CDR2 YSYEKL, per germline. Trimming left V 1 base short and J 6 bases short, with 21 bases between. The CDR3 covers 17 residues. As DNA, the CDR3 is TGCGCCAGCAGCCAAGGACCACAGGGACCCTTGGGCGCTGAAGCTTTCTTT. Its translation is CASSQGPQGPLGAEAFF.

The chain links TRBV6-5 to TRBJ2-5; TRBD2 matches 7 bases. Per the germline V gene, CDR1 is MNHEY and CDR2 is SVGAGI. With V trimmed by 6 bases and J by 4 bases, 11 bases remained unmatched. The CDR3 consists of 15 residues. Written as DNA, the CDR3 is TGTGCCAGCAGCCCCGGTCCGGGGGGAGGAGAGACCCAGTACTTC. It translates to CASSPGPGGGETQYF.

The chain joins TRBV4-1 to TRBJ2-5, with 11 positions matching TRBD2. This CDR3 is 18 amino acids long. Trimming at V came to 3 bases and at J to 4 bases, leaving 13 bases not matched to a gene. Germline CDR1 reads MGHRA; CDR2 reads YSYEKL. The CDR3 loop reads CASSHPGGGLAVGETQYF. The CDR3 DNA reads TGCGCCAGCAGCCACCCTGGGGGGGGACTAGCGGTGGGAGAGACCCAGTACTTC.

The V call is TRBV6-1, the J call TRBJ1-4; D remains unclear. Germline CDR1 and CDR2: MNHNS and SASEGT. The CDR3 sequence is 15 residues long. V lost 6 bases to trimming and J lost 0 bases, with 11 bases between them. CDR3 nucleotide sequence: TGTGCCAGCAGCCCCCTTAAAACAACTAATGAAAAACTGTTTTTT. Amino acid sequence: CASSPLKTTNEKLFF.

In its sample, this clone was seen once. V and J are TRBV10-2 and TRBJ2-1; 8 bases are a match to TRBD2. The CDR3 is made up of 14 amino acids. V lost 6 bases, J lost 10 bases, and 11 bases stayed unmatched. Germline CDR1 and CDR2: WSHSY and SAAADI. The CDR3 nucleotides read TGCGCCAGCAGCGAGGGACTAGGGGGTACAGAGCAGTTCTTC. It translates to CASSEGLGGTEQFF.

The chain carries TRBV9 and TRBJ2-2; 7 nucleotides agree with TRBD2. The CDR3 contains 16 residues. V was pared by 3 bases and J by 0 bases, with 5 bases of the junction left unmatched. Per the germline V gene, CDR1 is SGDLS and CDR2 is YYNGEE. Here the CDR3 reads CASSGDLAANTGELFF. For the CDR3, the DNA is TGTGCCAGCAGCGGCGATCTAGCGGCGAACACCGGGGAGCTGTTTTTT.

The chain uses TRBV4-1 and TRBJ2-7, with a tentative D call TRBD1 (6 bases). The CDR3 extends over 16 amino acids. The germline CDR1 and CDR2 sequences are MGHRA and YSYEKL. Trimming removed 1 base at V and 0 bases at J, with 13 bases between. The CDR3 here is CASSQVTGFSSYEQYF. In DNA, the CDR3 is TGCGCCAGCAGCCAAGTGACAGGATTCTCCTCCTACGAGCAGTACTTC.

The V gene is TRBV10-3, the J gene TRBJ2-3; TRBD1 might be the D (5 bases). The germline V gene encodes CDR1 ENHRY and CDR2 SYGVKD. V was clipped by 6 bases and J by 0 bases, with 10 bases between them. This CDR3 contains 14 residues. CDR3 in amino acids: CAISTGTSTDTQYF. The CDR3, as DNA: TGTGCCATCAGCACAGGAACCAGCACAGATACGCAGTATTTT.

The rearrangement joins TRBV5-4 to TRBJ1-1; 8 nucleotides line up with TRBD1. CDR1 SGHNT and CDR2 YYREEE come from the germline V gene (reference sequence). The CDR3 totals 16 residues. J lost 3 bases, V lost 3 bases, and 10 bases had no gene match. The CDR3 loop reads CASSSVDRGGDTEAFF. CDR3 bases: TGTGCCAGCAGCTCCGTAGACAGGGGAGGCGACACTGAAGCTTTCTTT. The variable domain in full, with the rest retrieved from reference TRBV5-4 and TRBJ1-1, is ETGVTQSPTHLIKTRGQQVTLRCSSQSGHNTVSWYQQALGQGPQFIFQYYREEENGRGNFPPRFSGLQFPNYSSELNVNALELDDSALYLCASSSVDRGGDTEAFFGQGTRLTVV.

The chain recombines TRBV28 with TRBJ2-7, with D possibly being TRBD1 (6 bases). V lost 7 bases to trimming and J lost 3 bases, with 16 bases between them. The CDR3 is 14 residues long. Germline loops: CDR1 MDHEN, CDR2 SYDVKM. Written as DNA, the CDR3 is TGTGCCAGCAAGGGGCGGACAGCGATCTACGAGCAGTACTTC. Amino acid sequence: CASKGRTAIYEQYF.

The chain is built from TRBV5-4 and TRBJ1-2; 9 bases align to TRBD1. V gave up 0 bases and J gave up 8 bases; unmatched junction bases: 8. Germline CDR1 is SGHNT and CDR2 is YYREEE (reference sequence). The CDR3 sequence is 15 residues long. CDR3 in DNA: TGTGCCAGCAGCTTGGGAGACAGGGGGGTCTGGGGCTACACCTTC. Residues: CASSLGDRGVWGYTF.

The chain employs TRBV7-9 and TRBJ1-2, with D maybe TRBD1 (5 bases). The germline V gene has CDR1 SEHNR and CDR2 FQNEAQ (reference sequence). Trimming took 5 bases from V and 3 from J, leaving 10 bases between them. There are 13 residues in the CDR3. For the CDR3, the DNA is TGTGCCAGCAGCCTCGGGGGAGACTATGGCTACACCTTC. As protein: CASSLGGDYGYTF.